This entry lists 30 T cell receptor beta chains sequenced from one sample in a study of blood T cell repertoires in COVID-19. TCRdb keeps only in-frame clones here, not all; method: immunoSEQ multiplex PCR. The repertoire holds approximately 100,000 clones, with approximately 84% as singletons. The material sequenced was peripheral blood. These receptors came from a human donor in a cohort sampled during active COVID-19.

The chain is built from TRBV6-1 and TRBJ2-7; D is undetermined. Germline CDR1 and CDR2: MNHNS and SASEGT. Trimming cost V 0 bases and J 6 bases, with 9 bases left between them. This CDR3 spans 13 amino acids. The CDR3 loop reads CASSEARAREQYF. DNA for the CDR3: TGTGCCAGCAGTGAAGCCCGAGCGCGCGAGCAGTACTTC.

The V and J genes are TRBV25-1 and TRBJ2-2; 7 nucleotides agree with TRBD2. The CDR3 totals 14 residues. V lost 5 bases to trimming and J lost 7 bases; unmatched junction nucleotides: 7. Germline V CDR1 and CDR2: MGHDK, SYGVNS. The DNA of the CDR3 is TGTGCCAGCAGTTGGGGGGGAACCAGCGGGGAGCTGTTTTTT. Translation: CASSWGGTSGELFF. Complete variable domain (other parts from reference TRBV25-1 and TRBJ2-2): EADIYQTPRYLVIGTGKKITLECSQTMGHDKMYWYQQDPGMELHLIHYSYGVNSTEKGDLSSESTVSRIRTEHFPLTLESARPSHTSQYLCASSWGGTSGELFFGEGSRLTVL.

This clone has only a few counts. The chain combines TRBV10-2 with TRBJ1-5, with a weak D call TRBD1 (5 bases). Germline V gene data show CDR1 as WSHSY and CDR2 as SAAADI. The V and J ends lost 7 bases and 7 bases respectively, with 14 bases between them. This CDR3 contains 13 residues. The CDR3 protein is CASTQAKEQPQHF. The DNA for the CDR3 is TGCGCCAGCACACAGGCGAAGGAACAGCCCCAGCATTTT.

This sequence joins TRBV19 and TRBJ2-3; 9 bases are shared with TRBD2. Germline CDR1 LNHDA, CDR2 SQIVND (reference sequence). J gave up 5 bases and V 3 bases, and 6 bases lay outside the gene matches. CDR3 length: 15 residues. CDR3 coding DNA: TGTGCCAGTAGTATTATCCTAGCGGGAAGAGATACGCAGTATTTT. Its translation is CASSIILAGRDTQYF.

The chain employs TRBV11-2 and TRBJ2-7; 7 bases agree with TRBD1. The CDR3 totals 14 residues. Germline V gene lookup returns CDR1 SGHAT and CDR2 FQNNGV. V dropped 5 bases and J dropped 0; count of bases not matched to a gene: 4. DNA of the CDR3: TGTGCCAGCAGCAGGGGGCCAAGCTCCTACGAGCAGTACTTC. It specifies CASSRGPSSYEQYF.

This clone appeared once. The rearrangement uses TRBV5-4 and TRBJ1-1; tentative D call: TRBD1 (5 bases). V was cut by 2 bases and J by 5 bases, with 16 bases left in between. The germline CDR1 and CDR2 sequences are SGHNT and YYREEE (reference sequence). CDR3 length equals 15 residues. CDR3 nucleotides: TGTGCCAGCAGCTTTGGCGGGGGGATGGAAACTGAAGCTTTCTTT. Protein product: CASSFGGGMETEAFF.

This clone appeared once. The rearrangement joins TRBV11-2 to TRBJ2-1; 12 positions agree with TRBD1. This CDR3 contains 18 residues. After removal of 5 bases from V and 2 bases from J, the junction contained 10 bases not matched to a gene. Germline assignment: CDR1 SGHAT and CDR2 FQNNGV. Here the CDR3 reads CASSTGTGGQQAYNEQFF. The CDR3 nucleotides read TGTGCCAGCAGCACCGGGACAGGGGGCCAACAGGCCTACAATGAGCAGTTCTTC.

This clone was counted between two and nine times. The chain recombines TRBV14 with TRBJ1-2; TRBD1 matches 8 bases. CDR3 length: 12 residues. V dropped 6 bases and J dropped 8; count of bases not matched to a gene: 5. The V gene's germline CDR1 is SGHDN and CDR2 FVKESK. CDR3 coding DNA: TGTGCCAGCAGACAACAGGGGGAAGGCTACACCTTC. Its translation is CASRQQGEGYTF.

CDR3 region: CASLGYRDREGYGYTF. The CDR3 DNA reads TGCGCCAGCCTCGGGTACCGGGACAGGGAAGGGTATGGCTACACCTTC. The chain joins TRBV5-1 to TRBJ1-2, with 9 bases that match TRBD1. CDR3 size: 16 residues. CDR1 SGHRS and CDR2 YFSETQ come from the germline V gene. Unmatched junction bases numbered 15, after V lost 7 bases and J lost 5 bases.

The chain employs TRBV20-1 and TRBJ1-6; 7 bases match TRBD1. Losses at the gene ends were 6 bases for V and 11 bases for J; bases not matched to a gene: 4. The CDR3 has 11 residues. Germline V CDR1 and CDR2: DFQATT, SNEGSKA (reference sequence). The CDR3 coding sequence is TGCAGTGCAACAGGGGTGACACCCCTCCACTTT. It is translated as CSATGVTPLHF.

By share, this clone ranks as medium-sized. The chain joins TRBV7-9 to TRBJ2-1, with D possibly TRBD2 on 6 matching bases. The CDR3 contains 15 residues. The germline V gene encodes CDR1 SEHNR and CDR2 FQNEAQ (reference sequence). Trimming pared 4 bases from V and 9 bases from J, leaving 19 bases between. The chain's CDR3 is CASSYNRRGGTEQFF. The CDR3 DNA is TGTGCCAGCAGCTACAACCGGCGGGGAGGAACTGAGCAGTTCTTC.

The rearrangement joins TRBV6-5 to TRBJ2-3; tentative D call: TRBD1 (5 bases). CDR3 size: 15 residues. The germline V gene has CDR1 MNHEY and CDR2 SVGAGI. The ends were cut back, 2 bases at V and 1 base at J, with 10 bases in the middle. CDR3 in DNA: TGTGCCAGCAGTTACCAGGGAATTCGCACAGATACGCAGTATTTT. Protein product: CASSYQGIRTDTQYF.

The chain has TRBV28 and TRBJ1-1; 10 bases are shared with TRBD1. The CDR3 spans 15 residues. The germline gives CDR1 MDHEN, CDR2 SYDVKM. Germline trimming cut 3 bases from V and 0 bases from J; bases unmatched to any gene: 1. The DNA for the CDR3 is TGTGCCAGCAGTTTGGGGACAGGGGTGAACACTGAAGCTTTCTTT. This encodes CASSLGTGVNTEAFF.

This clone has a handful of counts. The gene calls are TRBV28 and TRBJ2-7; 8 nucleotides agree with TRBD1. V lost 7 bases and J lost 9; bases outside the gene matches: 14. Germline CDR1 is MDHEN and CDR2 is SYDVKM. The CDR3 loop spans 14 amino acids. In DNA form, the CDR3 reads TGTGCCAGCACCCCTCCCCAGGGGGCGCTTGTGCAGTACTTC. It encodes CASTPPQGALVQYF.

CDR3 loop: CASSPGLAGEAETDTQYF. DNA for the CDR3: TGTGCCAGCTCACCGGGACTAGCGGGGGAGGCCGAAACAGATACGCAGTATTTT. The rearrangement links TRBV18 to TRBJ2-3; 14 bases agree with TRBD2. The germline V gene encodes CDR1 KGHSH and CDR2 LQKENI. This CDR3 contains 18 residues. Trimming cost V 3 bases and J 3 bases; bases outside gene matches: 8.

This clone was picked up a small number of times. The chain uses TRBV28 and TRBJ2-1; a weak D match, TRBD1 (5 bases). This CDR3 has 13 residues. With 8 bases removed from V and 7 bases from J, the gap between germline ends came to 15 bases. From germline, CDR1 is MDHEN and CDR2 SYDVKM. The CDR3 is CASHLTGFNEQFF. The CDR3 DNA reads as TGTGCCAGCCACCTAACAGGTTTTAATGAGCAGTTCTTC.

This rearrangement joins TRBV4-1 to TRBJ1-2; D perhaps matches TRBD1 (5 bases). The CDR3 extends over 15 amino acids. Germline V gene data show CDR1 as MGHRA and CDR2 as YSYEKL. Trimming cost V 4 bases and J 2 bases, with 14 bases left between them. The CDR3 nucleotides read TGCGCCAGCAGCCCAACAGGATCCCTAAACTATGGCTACACCTTC. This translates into CASSPTGSLNYGYTF.

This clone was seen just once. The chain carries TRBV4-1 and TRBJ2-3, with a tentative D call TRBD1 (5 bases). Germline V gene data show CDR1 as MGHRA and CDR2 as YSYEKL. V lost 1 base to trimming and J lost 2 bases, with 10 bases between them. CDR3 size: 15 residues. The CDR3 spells CASSQGRGPTDTQYF. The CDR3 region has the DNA TGCGCCAGCAGCCAAGGTAGGGGCCCCACAGATACGCAGTATTTT.

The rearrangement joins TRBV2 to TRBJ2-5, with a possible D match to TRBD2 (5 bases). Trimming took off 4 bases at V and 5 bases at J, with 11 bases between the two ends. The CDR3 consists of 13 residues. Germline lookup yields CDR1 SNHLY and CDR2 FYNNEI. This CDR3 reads CASSGQRTETQYF. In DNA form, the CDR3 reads TGTGCCAGCAGTGGGCAGCGGACCGAGACCCAGTACTTC.

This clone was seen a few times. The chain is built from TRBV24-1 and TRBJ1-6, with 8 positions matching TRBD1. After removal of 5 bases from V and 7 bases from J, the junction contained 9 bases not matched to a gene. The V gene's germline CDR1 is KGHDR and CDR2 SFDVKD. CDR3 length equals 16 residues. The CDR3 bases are TGTGCCACCAGTGCCTTCCCGGACAGGGAAAATTCACCCCTCCACTTT. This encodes CATSAFPDRENSPLHF.

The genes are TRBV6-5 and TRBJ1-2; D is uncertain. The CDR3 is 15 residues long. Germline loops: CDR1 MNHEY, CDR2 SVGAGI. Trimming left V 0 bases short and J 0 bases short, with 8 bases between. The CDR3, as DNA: TGTGCCAGCAGTTACTCGAGAGGATCTAACTATGGCTACACCTTC. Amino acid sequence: CASSYSRGSNYGYTF.

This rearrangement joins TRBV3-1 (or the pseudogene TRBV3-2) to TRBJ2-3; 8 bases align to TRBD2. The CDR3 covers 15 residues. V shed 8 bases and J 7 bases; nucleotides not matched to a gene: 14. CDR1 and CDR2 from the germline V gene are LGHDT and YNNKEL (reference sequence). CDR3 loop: CASGPGTRPKNTQYF. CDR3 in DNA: TGTGCCAGCGGTCCCGGGACTAGGCCAAAAAATACGCAGTATTTT.

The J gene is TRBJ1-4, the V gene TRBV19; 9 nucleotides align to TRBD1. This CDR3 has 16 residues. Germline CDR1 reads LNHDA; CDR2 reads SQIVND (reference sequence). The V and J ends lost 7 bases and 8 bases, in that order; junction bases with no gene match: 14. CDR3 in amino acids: CASTSPEDRGTEKLFF. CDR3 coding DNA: TGTGCCAGTACTTCTCCTGAGGACAGGGGAACGGAAAAACTGTTTTTT.

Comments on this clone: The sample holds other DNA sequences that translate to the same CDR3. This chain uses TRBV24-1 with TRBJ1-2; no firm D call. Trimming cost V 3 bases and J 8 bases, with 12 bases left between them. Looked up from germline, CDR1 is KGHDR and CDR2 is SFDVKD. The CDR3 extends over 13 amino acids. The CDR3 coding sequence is TGTGCCACCAGTGATCCGGGGAGGGAGGGCTACACCTTC. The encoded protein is CATSDPGREGYTF.

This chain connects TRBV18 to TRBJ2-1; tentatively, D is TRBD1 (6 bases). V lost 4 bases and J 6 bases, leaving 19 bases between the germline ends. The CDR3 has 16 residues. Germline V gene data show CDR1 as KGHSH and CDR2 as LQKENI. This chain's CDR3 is CASSLVGTSGLNEQFF. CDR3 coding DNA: TGTGCCAGCTCACTGGTAGGGACATCTGGACTCAATGAGCAGTTCTTC.

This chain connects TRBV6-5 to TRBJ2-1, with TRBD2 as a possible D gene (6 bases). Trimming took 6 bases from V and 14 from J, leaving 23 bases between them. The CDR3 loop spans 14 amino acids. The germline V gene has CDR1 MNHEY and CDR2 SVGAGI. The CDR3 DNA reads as TGTGCCAGCAGCAATAGACCCGGGACTTGGGAAGAGTTCTTC. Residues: CASSNRPGTWEEFF.

The CDR3 DNA reads as TGTGCCTGGAGTGTACAGGTCAGGGGGGCTGAAGCTTTCTTT. The encoded protein is CAWSVQVRGAEAFF. The chain employs TRBV30 and TRBJ1-1; 7 bases agree with TRBD1. Germline V gene lookup returns CDR1 GTSNPN and CDR2 SVGIG (reference sequence). CDR3 length: 14 amino acids. V shed 0 bases, J shed 6 bases, and the junction held 7 bases outside the gene matches.

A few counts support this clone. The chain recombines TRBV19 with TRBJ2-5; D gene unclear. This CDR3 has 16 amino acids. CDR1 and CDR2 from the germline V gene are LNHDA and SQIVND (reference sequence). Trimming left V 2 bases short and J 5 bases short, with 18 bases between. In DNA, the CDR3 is TGTGCCAGTAGTATAACGGGTCGGCTAGGCGGTGAGACCCAGTACTTC. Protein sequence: CASSITGRLGGETQYF.

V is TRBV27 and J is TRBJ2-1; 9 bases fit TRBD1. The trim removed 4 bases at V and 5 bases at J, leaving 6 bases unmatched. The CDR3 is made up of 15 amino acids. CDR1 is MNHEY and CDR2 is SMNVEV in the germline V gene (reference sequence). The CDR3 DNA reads TGTGCCAGCAGTTCGGTTGGGACAGGGAACAATGAGCAGTTCTTC. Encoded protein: CASSSVGTGNNEQFF.

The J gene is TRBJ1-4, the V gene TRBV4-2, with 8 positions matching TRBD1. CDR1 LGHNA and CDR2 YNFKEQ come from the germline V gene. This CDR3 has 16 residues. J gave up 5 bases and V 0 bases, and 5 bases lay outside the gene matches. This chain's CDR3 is CASSQDRTGLNEKLFF. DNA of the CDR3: TGTGCCAGCAGCCAAGATAGGACAGGGCTCAATGAAAAACTGTTTTTT.